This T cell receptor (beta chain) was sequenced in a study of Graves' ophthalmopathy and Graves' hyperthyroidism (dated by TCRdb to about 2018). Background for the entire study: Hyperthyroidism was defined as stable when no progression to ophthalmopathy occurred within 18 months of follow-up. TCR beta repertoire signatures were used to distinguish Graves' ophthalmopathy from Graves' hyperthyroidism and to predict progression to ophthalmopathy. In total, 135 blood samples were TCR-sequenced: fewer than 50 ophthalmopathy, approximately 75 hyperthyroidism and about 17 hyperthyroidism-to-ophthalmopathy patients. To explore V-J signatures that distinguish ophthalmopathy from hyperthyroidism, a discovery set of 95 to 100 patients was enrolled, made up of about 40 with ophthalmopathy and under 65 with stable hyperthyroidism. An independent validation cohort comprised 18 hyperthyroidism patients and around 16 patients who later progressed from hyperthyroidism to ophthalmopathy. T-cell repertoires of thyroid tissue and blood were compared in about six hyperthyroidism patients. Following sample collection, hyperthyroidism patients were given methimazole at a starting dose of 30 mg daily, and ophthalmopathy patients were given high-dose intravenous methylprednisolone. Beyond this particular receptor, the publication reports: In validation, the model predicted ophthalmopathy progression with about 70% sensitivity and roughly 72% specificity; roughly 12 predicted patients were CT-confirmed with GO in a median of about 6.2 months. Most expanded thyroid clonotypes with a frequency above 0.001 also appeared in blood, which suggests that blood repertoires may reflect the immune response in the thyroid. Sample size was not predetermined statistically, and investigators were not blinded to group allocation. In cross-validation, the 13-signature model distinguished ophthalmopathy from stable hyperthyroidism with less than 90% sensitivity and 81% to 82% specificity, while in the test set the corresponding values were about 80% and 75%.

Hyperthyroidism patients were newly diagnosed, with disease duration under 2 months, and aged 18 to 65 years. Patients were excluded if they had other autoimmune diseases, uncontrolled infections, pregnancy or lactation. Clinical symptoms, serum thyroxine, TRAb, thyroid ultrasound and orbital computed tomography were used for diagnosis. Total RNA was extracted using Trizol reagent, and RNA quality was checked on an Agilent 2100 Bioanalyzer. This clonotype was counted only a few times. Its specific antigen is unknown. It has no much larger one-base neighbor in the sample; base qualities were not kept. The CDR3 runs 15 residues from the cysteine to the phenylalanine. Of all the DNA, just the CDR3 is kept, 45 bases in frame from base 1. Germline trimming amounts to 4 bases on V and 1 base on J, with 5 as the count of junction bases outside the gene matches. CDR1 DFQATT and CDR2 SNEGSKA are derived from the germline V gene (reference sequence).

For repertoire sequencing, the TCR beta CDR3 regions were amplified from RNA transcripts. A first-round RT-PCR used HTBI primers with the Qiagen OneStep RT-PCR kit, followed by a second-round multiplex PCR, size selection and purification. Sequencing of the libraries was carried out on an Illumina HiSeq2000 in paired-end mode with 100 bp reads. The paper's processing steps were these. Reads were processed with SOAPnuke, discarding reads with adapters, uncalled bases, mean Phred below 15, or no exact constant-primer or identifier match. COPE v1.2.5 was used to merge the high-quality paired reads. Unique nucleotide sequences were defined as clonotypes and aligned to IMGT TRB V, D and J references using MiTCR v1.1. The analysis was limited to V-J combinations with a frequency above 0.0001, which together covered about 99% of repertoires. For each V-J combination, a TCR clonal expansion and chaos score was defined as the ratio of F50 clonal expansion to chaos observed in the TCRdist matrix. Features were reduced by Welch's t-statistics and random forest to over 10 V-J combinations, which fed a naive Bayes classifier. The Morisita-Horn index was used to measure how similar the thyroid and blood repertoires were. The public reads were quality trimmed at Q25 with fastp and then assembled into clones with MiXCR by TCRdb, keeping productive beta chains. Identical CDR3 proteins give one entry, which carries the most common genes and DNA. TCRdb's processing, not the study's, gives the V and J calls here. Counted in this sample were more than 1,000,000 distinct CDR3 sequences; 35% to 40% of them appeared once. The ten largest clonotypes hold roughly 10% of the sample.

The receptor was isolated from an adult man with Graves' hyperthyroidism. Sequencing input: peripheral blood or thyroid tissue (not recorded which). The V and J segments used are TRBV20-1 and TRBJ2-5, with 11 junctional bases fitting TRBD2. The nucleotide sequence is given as TGCAGTGCTAAGAATAGCGGGGGGGCCCAAGAGACCCAGTACTTC. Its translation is CSAKNSGGAQETQYF.